These 21 T cell receptor beta chains originate from one sample sequenced in a study. TCRdb independently ran MiXCR on the 5' RACE reads; one entry per CDR3 protein. The sample has approximately 42,000 distinct CDR3 sequences, around 30% seen once; the top ten hold 3.7%. Sample: memory CD4+ T cells sorted from a lymph node. The subset was: memory CD4+ T cells, CD4+CD45RO+CD25-. The receptor source for this set is a female donor with breast cancer.

This sequence joins TRBV20-1 and TRBJ2-1; TRBD2 agrees at 12 bases. Germline loops: CDR1 DFQATT, CDR2 SNEGSKA (reference sequence). The CDR3 is made up of 15 amino acids. Trimming took 5 bases from V and 6 from J; bases not matched to a gene: 8. The CDR3, as DNA: TGCAGTGCTGAGATGCCTAGCGGGGGGGTCAATGAGCAGTTCTTC. Translation: CSAEMPSGGVNEQFF.

The chain is built from TRBV7-3 and TRBJ2-2, with D uncertain. Germline V gives CDR1 SGHTA, CDR2 FQGTGA. Trimming took 2 bases from V and 0 from J, leaving 4 bases between them. The CDR3 is 14 residues long. The CDR3 region is CASSLSTNTGELFF. Written as DNA, the CDR3 is TGTGCCAGCAGCTTATCCACGAACACCGGGGAGCTGTTTTTT.

The genes are TRBV15 and TRBJ2-1; D gene unclear. CDR3 length: 18 residues. Per germline, CDR1 LNHNV and CDR2 YYDKDF (reference sequence). The V and J ends lost 0 bases and 0 bases respectively, with 15 bases between them. CDR3: CATSRDRLGSRSYNEQFF. DNA for the CDR3: TGTGCCACCAGCAGAGATCGCTTAGGGTCACGCTCCTACAATGAGCAGTTCTTC.

This clonotype was observed a few times. This chain connects TRBV28 to TRBJ1-1; TRBD1 aligns across 9 bases. V lost 5 bases, J lost 5 bases, and 6 bases stayed unmatched. CDR1 is MDHEN and CDR2 is SYDVKM in the germline V gene. The CDR3 consists of 14 residues. The CDR3 region is CASSPGQGITEAFF. In DNA, the CDR3 is TGTGCCAGCAGTCCAGGACAGGGGATAACTGAAGCTTTCTTT.

A few counts support this clonotype. The chain recombines TRBV9 with TRBJ2-3; 15 bases are a match to TRBD2. Germline CDR1 and CDR2: SGDLS and YYNGEE. CDR3 length: 15 residues. V lost 5 bases, J lost 4 bases, and 2 bases stayed unmatched. DNA for the CDR3: TGTGCCAGCAGGAGGACTAGCGGGGGGGCAGATACGCAGTATTTT. Its translation is CASRRTSGGADTQYF.

In regard to this clonotype: The conserved final phenylalanine or tryptophan is absent from the CDR3, which likely points to a read error. The chain is built from TRBV13 and TRBJ2-7, with TRBD2 matching 8 bases. V trimming: 1 base; J trimming: 5 bases; junction bases outside the gene matches: 7. The CDR3 covers 15 residues. Germline-derived CDR1 and CDR2 are PRHDT and FYEKMQ (reference sequence). The CDR3 spells CASSLARGGPDEQYY. The CDR3 DNA follows: TGTGCCAGCAGCTTAGCCCGGGGGGGCCCCGACGAGCAGTACTAC.

About this clonotype itself: At one of its ends the junction is not consistent with the germline gene, which may arise from a read error. V is TRBV5-1 and J is TRBJ2-3; 7 bases map to TRBD1. This CDR3 has 15 residues. Germline CDR1 SGHRS, CDR2 YFSETQ. The CDR3: CAGSRTGDWADTQYF. The CDR3 DNA follows: TGCGCCGGCAGCCGGACAGGCGATTGGGCAGATACGCAGTATTTT.

This clonotype was observed a handful of times. This chain joins TRBV5-1 and TRBJ2-5; D gene ambiguous. Germline CDR1 is SGHRS and CDR2 is YFSETQ. Trimming stripped 2 bases from V and 2 bases from J, with 13 bases between. This CDR3 contains 15 residues. In DNA form, the CDR3 reads TGCGCCAGCAGCTTAATAGATGCCGAACAAGAGACCCAGTACTTC. Encoded protein: CASSLIDAEQETQYF.

This sequence joins TRBV5-1 and TRBJ2-4; 12 bases match TRBD2. The CDR3 is made up of 15 amino acids. With V trimmed by 6 bases and J by 7 bases, 8 bases remained unmatched. Germline-derived CDR1 and CDR2 are SGHRS and YFSETQ. The CDR3 reads CASTPSGRAGNIQYF. CDR3 DNA sequence: TGCGCCAGCACCCCTAGCGGGAGGGCCGGGAACATTCAGTACTTC.

V gene TRBV7-9 combines with J gene TRBJ2-5, with 10 nucleotides matching TRBD2. CDR3 length equals 17 residues. The germline CDR1 and CDR2 sequences are SEHNR and FQNEAQ (reference sequence). The trim removed 3 bases at V and 4 bases at J, leaving 11 bases unmatched. The CDR3 DNA sequence: TGTGCCAGCAGCTTGCTAGCGGGGGCCGTCTTCATAGAGACCCAGTACTTC. Protein sequence: CASSLLAGAVFIETQYF.

The chain combines TRBV29-1 with TRBJ1-2, with 9 bases fitting TRBD1. Germline V CDR1 and CDR2: SQVTM, ANQGSEA. J was trimmed by 6 bases and V by 5 bases; bases with no gene match: 4. The CDR3 has 12 amino acids. For the CDR3, the DNA is TGCAGCGTTAGTTGGGACAGGGATGGCTACACCTTC. It encodes CSVSWDRDGYTF. The full variable domain, its missing parts supplied by reference TRBV29-1 and TRBJ1-2, is SAVISQKPSRDICQRGTSLTIQCQVDSQVTMMFWYRQQPGQSLTLIATANQGSEATYESGFVIDKFPISRPNLTFSTLTVSNMSPEDSSIYLCSVSWDRDGYTFGSGTRLTVV.

By share of the sample, this clonotype is medium-sized. This chain links TRBV5-6 with TRBJ2-5, with 10 bases fitting TRBD1. The CDR3 totals 17 residues. Trimming at V came to 4 bases and at J to 4 bases, leaving 13 bases not matched to a gene. Looked up from germline, CDR1 is SGHDT and CDR2 is YYEEEE. CDR3 bases: TGTGCCAGCAGCCCGTACGGCCTGGACAGGGGGGGAGAGACCCAGTACTTC. Amino acids: CASSPYGLDRGGETQYF.

The chain recombines TRBV5-6 with TRBJ2-3; no clear D gene. Between the trimmed V and J ends, which lost 0 bases and 5 bases, there was a span of 13 bases. Per the germline V gene, CDR1 is SGHDT and CDR2 is YYEEEE. The CDR3 totals 15 residues. The CDR3, as DNA: TGTGCCAGCAGCTTGGCCGGGCAGACCCGAGATACGCAGTATTTT. Translation gives CASSLAGQTRDTQYF.

This clonotype rates as medium-sized. J is TRBJ1-5 and V is TRBV12-3 or TRBV12-4, with D perhaps matching TRBD1 (5 bases). This CDR3 is built from 13 residues. V lost 6 bases to trimming and J lost 1 base, with 7 bases between them. The CDR3 reads CASRGVSNQPQHF. CDR3 DNA: TGTGCCAGCAGGGGGGTCAGCAATCAGCCCCAGCATTTT.

In its sample, this clonotype is medium-sized. The V and J genes are TRBV5-1 and TRBJ2-4; D gene ambiguous. Trimming left V 0 bases short and J 3 bases short, with 10 bases between. Germline CDR1 SGHRS, CDR2 YFSETQ. The CDR3 has 15 amino acids. DNA of the CDR3: TGCGCCAGCAGCTTGGACACAGCAAACAAAAACATTCAGTACTTC. Translating it yields CASSLDTANKNIQYF.

CDR3 loop: CASSYPSGTSREQYF. The DNA for the CDR3 is TGTGCCAGCAGCTACCCTAGCGGGACGTCTAGAGAGCAGTACTTC. J is TRBJ2-7 and V is TRBV3-1; 9 bases are shared with TRBD2. Germline V gives CDR1 LGHDT, CDR2 YNNKEL (reference sequence). This CDR3 has 15 amino acids. V gave up 5 bases and J gave up 7 bases; unmatched junction bases: 12.

The gene calls are TRBV5-1 and TRBJ1-2; D possibly corresponds to TRBD1 (6 bases). The CDR3 has 13 amino acids. Germline lookup yields CDR1 SGHRS and CDR2 YFSETQ. The V gene lost 4 bases and the J gene lost 4 bases, with 11 bases spanning the gap. The CDR3 is CASSPGTTYGYTF. DNA of the CDR3: TGCGCCAGCAGCCCTGGGACAACCTATGGCTACACCTTC.

The genes are TRBV20-1 and TRBJ1-2; 7 positions match TRBD1. CDR3 length: 15 amino acids. V lost 3 bases and J lost 4; bases outside the gene matches: 11. Germline values: CDR1 DFQATT, CDR2 SNEGSKA (reference sequence). Here the CDR3 reads CSASLDRQSLYGYTF. The CDR3 DNA follows: TGCAGTGCTAGTCTGGACAGGCAATCCCTCTATGGCTACACCTTC.

Note on this clonotype: The conserved closing phenylalanine or tryptophan is absent in this CDR3, likely reflecting a read error. The chain carries TRBV4-1 and TRBJ2-1, with 10 bases lining up with TRBD1. V lost 3 bases, J lost 1 base, and 3 bases stayed unmatched. Germline CDR1 MGHRA, CDR2 YSYEKL. This CDR3 spans 16 amino acids. In DNA form, the CDR3 reads TGCGCCAGCAGCCAGCGGGGACAGGGGTCCTACAATGAGCAGTTCTAC. Its protein product is CASSQRGQGSYNEQFY.

This clonotype was observed a few times. This chain connects TRBV7-8 to TRBJ1-2; D remains unclear. Germline V lookup: CDR1 SGHVS, CDR2 FQNEAQ. The ends were cut back, 1 base at V and 8 bases at J, with 8 bases in the middle. The CDR3 runs 12 residues. The CDR3 loop reads CASSLENAGYTF. CDR3 nucleotide sequence: TGTGCCAGCAGCTTAGAGAATGCAGGCTACACCTTC.

Sample share makes this clonotype medium-sized. This chain joins TRBV6-5 and TRBJ2-1; 10 nucleotides agree with TRBD1. The CDR3 covers 17 residues. CDR1 is MNHEY and CDR2 is SVGAGI in the germline V gene. The V gene end was trimmed by 2 bases and the J gene end by 13 bases; junction bases not matched to a gene: 17. This CDR3 reads CASSYPWTGGRSSPQFF. The DNA for the CDR3 is TGTGCCAGCAGTTACCCATGGACAGGGGGTAGGTCTAGCCCCCAGTTCTTC.